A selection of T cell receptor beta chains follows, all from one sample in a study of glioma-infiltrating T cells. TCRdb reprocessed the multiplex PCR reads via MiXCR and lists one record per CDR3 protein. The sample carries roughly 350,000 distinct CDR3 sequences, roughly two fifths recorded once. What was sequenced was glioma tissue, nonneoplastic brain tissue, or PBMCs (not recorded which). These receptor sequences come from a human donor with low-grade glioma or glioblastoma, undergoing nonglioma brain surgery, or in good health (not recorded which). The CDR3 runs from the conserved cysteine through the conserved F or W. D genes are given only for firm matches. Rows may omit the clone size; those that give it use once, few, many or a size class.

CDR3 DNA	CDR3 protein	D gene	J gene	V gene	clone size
TGTGCCAGAAGCTCGCACAGGGGATCCCCCTCCTACGAGCAGTACTTC	CARSSHRGSPSYEQYF	TRBD1	TRBJ2-7	TRBV7-9	.
TGCAGTGCTCCGCCAGGCCAAGGAGTAGCGGGAGTAACAGATACGCAGTATTTT	CSAPPGQGVAGVTDTQYF	TRBD2	TRBJ2-3	TRBV20-1	.
TGTGCCAGCAATTATCCGGATACGCAGTATTTT	CASNYPDTQYF	.	TRBJ2-3	TRBV6-2/TRBV6-3	.
TGCAGTGCTAAAGGACTAGCGGAGCTACAAGAGACCCAGTACTTC	CSAKGLAELQETQYF	TRBD2	TRBJ2-5	TRBV20-1	.
TGTGCCAGCAGCCAATGGGGGGGGACTAAAAATCAGCCCCAGCATTTT	CASSQWGGTKNQPQHF	.	TRBJ1-5	TRBV4-2	once
TGCGCCAGCAGCCAAGTGGCGGGTAACACTGAAGCTTTCTTT	CASSQVAGNTEAFF	.	TRBJ1-1	TRBV4-1	.
TGTGCCAGCAGTTTAGTGGCAGGGGGTGTCAGCACTGAAGCTTTCTTT	CASSLVAGGVSTEAFF	TRBD1	TRBJ1-1	TRBV28	many
TGTGCCACCAGTGACCGAGGGGACGGGAACACTGAAGCTTTCTTT	CATSDRGDGNTEAFF	.	TRBJ1-1	TRBV24-1	.
TGCAGTGCAGGACTAGCGGGAGTAGATACGCAGTATTTT	CSAGLAGVDTQYF	TRBD2	TRBJ2-3	TRBV20-1	many
TGTGCCAGTAGCTGGGACAGCCAAGCAAATCAGCCCCAGCATTTT	CASSWDSQANQPQHF	TRBD1	TRBJ1-5	TRBV19	.
TGTGCCAGCAGTCCCGAGTCCATTAACAATGAGCAGTTCTTC	CASSPESINNEQFF	.	TRBJ2-1	TRBV12-3/TRBV12-4	.
TGTGCCAGCAGTCTAGCGGGAGGAAGGTACAATGAGCAGTTCTTC	CASSLAGGRYNEQFF	TRBD2	TRBJ2-1	TRBV28	many
TGTGCCAGCAGCCGGGGACAGGGTGGCAATCAGCCCCAGCATTTT	CASSRGQGGNQPQHF	TRBD1	TRBJ1-5	TRBV4-2	.
TGTGCCAGCAGCTTAGACGGGGGACAGGGGTCCCACGAGCAGTACTTC	CASSLDGGQGSHEQYF	TRBD1	TRBJ2-7	TRBV7-3	.
TGTGCCAGCAGTTTAAACTACCACAATGAGCAGTTCTTC	CASSLNYHNEQFF	.	TRBJ2-1	TRBV12-3/TRBV12-4	.
TGCGCCAGCAGCCAAGACATCACCTACGAGCAGTACTTC	CASSQDITYEQYF	.	TRBJ2-7	TRBV4-3	many
TGTGCCAGCAGTTTATCCCTCCCCCGGACAGGTGACTCCTACGAGCAGTACTTC	CASSLSLPRTGDSYEQYF	TRBD1	TRBJ2-7	TRBV27	many
TGTGCCAGCAGATATAGTGCCTCCACCTACAATGAGCAGTTCTTC	CASRYSASTYNEQFF	.	TRBJ2-1	TRBV6-5	many
TGCGCCAGCAGCCATTACGGGACTAGCGGACCCAATGAGCAGTTCTTC	CASSHYGTSGPNEQFF	TRBD2	TRBJ2-1	TRBV4-1	few
TGTGCCAGCAGCCTTCGACAGAACTATGGCTACACCTTC	CASSLRQNYGYTF	.	TRBJ1-2	TRBV2	.
TGTGCCAGCAGAACATGGGGGGACAGGGGGTCCCACGAGCAGTACTTC	CASRTWGDRGSHEQYF	TRBD1	TRBJ2-7	TRBV7-2	.
TGTGCCAGCAGTGCCAGGGGTACCACTGAAGCTTTCTTT	CASSARGTTEAFF	.	TRBJ1-1	TRBV2	few
TGCAGCCAAAGAACAGGGGGGCAAGAGACCCAGTACTTC	CSQRTGGQETQYF	TRBD1	TRBJ2-5	TRBV29-1	.
TGTGCCAGCAGTTACTATCGAGCGGGAGCGCGGAATGAGCAGTTCTTC	CASSYYRAGARNEQFF	TRBD2	TRBJ2-1	TRBV6-2/TRBV6-3	many
TGTGCCAGCGTCGACCTCAGGGGAGCCCAAGAGACCCAGTACTTC	CASVDLRGAQETQYF	.	TRBJ2-5	TRBV3-1	.
TGTGCCAGCATCGAGGGTGATGGCTACACCTTC	CASIEGDGYTF	.	TRBJ1-2	TRBV7-9	.
TGCGGTGCTCTAGACAGGACCGGGCGGTCCTACAATGAGCAGTTCTTC	CGALDRTGRSYNEQFF	.	TRBJ2-1	TRBV20-1	.
TGTGCCAGCAGCCAGAGCGGGACGGCCAAAAACATTCAGTACTTC	CASSQSGTAKNIQYF	TRBD2	TRBJ2-4	TRBV7-2	.
TGTGCCAGCAGTTTTGGGGCAGGGCGCAGCTCTGGAAACACCATATATTTT	CASSFGAGRSSGNTIYF	.	TRBJ1-3	TRBV28	.
TGTGCCACCAGTGGTCTAGCGGGAGACAGCTCCTACAATGAGCAGTTCTTC	CATSGLAGDSSYNEQFF	TRBD2	TRBJ2-1	TRBV24-1	few
TGTGCCAGCAGTGAAAGACTAGCGGGCCCCTACAATGAGCAGTTCTTC	CASSERLAGPYNEQFF	TRBD2	TRBJ2-1	TRBV2	few
TGTGCCACCAGTGCCGCCGACGGACCCGGACTAGCTTTGTTCTTC	CATSAADGPGLALFF	TRBD2	TRBJ2-1	TRBV24-1	.
TGTGCCAGCAGTTACCGGGACAGCCCTCTCGAGCAGTACTTC	CASSYRDSPLEQYF	TRBD1	TRBJ2-7	TRBV6-6	.
TGTGCCAGCAGTTTGGGGTATTCACCCCTCCACTTT	CASSLGYSPLHF	.	TRBJ1-6	TRBV27	.
TGTGCCAGCAGCTTGGACAGGTCTATGTACGAGCAGTACTTC	CASSLDRSMYEQYF	TRBD1	TRBJ2-7	TRBV6-1	.
TGTGCCAGCTCACCACCAGGTCGCTCCTATAATTCACCCCTCCACTTT	CASSPPGRSYNSPLHF	.	TRBJ1-6	TRBV18	few
TGTGCCAGCAGTTACGAGTACGGAGGACTAACGGGAGGTTCCACAGATACGCAGTATTTT	CASSYEYGGLTGGSTDTQYF	TRBD2	TRBJ2-3	TRBV6-9	.
TGTGCCAGCAACCCCGGGGGCCTAGCGGGAGTAGCAGATACGCAGTATTTT	CASNPGGLAGVADTQYF	TRBD2	TRBJ2-3	TRBV7-2	.
TGTGCCACCAGCAGAGATTGGGGGGGGAACACCGGGGAGCTGTTTTTT	CATSRDWGGNTGELFF	TRBD2	TRBJ2-2	TRBV15	few
TGTGCCAGCAGCTTAGCGGGAGTGGTCTACGAGCAGTACTTC	CASSLAGVVYEQYF	.	TRBJ2-7	TRBV7-2	few
TGCAGTGCTACGACAGGGGCCGGCTATGGCTACACCTTC	CSATTGAGYGYTF	TRBD1	TRBJ1-2	TRBV20-1	.
TGTGCCAGCAGCTTAAGGCAGATGAAGGACGAGCAGTACTTC	CASSLRQMKDEQYF	.	TRBJ2-7	TRBV7-9	few
TGCGCCAGCAGCCACTCACAGGGTACGAACACTGAAGCTTTCTTT	CASSHSQGTNTEAFF	.	TRBJ1-1	TRBV4-1	.
TGTGCCAGCAGTCCCAGGGTAGGAATTCAGTACTTC	CASSPRVGIQYF	.	TRBJ2-4	TRBV6-7	many
TGCAGTCCTCCGACTAGCGGGAGGACGAGGGCCCAGTACTTC	CSPPTSGRTRAQYF	TRBD2	TRBJ2-5	TRBV20-1	.
TGTGCCAGCTCACTTTCAGGGGGCGCACATGAGCAGTTCTTC	CASSLSGGAHEQFF	TRBD1	TRBJ2-1	TRBV18	.
TGCGCCAGCAGCCAACCCAACAGGGGACAGAGCTATGGCTACACCTTC	CASSQPNRGQSYGYTF	TRBD1	TRBJ1-2	TRBV4-1	few
TGTGCCAGCAGTTTTTCAATAAACATTCAGTACTTC	CASSFSINIQYF	.	TRBJ2-4	TRBV28	.
TGCGCCAGCAGCCAAGTAGCGGGTACTTCGGAGCAGTACTTC	CASSQVAGTSEQYF	TRBD2	TRBJ2-7	TRBV4-1	few
TGCAGTGCTAGGGACTGGCGGAATGAGCAGTTCTTC	CSARDWRNEQFF	.	TRBJ2-1	TRBV20-1	.
TGTGCCAGCAGCTTAGCGCGGGAAAACATTCAGTACTTC	CASSLARENIQYF	.	TRBJ2-4	TRBV7-2	.
TGTGCCAGCACATTATACAGGGCCCACAATGAGCAGTTCTTC	CASTLYRAHNEQFF	.	TRBJ2-1	TRBV28	many
TGTGCCAGCAGTCTCCCCTCAGGCACTGAAGCTTTCTTT	CASSLPSGTEAFF	.	TRBJ1-1	TRBV28	few
TGTGCCAGCAGCTCCTATACCACAGATACGCAGTATTTT	CASSSYTTDTQYF	.	TRBJ2-3	TRBV5-4	few
TGTGCCAGCCGATCGGGATTCGCCTACGAGCAGTACTTC	CASRSGFAYEQYF	.	TRBJ2-7	TRBV6-1	many